Sequencing of this T cell receptor beta chain was carried out in a study of T cell responses to AZD1222 COVID-19 vaccine. Points from the study as a whole: A mostly white British donor set with more females was recruited, and clonal diversity was possibly underestimated.

Here immunoSEQ multiplex PCR was the method, and the copy in TCRdb shows in-frame clones only, minus some. The sample holds tens of thousands of clones; approximately 90% are singletons and the top ten take more than 4.5%. Details on this clone: Its antigen remains unknown.

CDR3 size: 14 residues. V lost 6 bases and J 1 base, leaving 12 bases between the germline ends. Germline CDR1 is MNHEY and CDR2 is SVGAGI. The TCR sequence derives from an adult in good health. The source was peripheral blood, collected on day 0 of AZD1222 vaccination. V gene TRBV6-5 combines with J gene TRBJ1-1; D is possibly TRBD1 (6 bases). The CDR3 bases are TGTGCCAGCAGAACGGGGGCGGAGAACACTGAAGCTTTCTTT. This translates into CASRTGAENTEAFF.